This T cell receptor (beta chain) was captured in a study of T cells in Graves' hyperthyroidism and ophthalmopathy. Orbital computed tomography and thyroid ultrasound, together with serum TRAb and thyroxine and clinical symptoms, were used for diagnoses. From RNA transcripts, TCR beta CDR3 regions were amplified. The HTBI primer set drove a first-round RT-PCR of the TCR CDR3. TCRdb re-called the multiplex PCR reads through MiXCR, storing one row per CDR3 protein. The repertoire holds hundreds of thousands of distinct CDR3 sequences, with 13% to 15% as singletons. Looked up from germline, CDR1 is SGHTA and CDR2 is FQGNSA. The V end lost 0 bases, the J end lost 5 bases, and 16 bases lay between the germline ends. The CDR3 runs 17 residues.

What was sequenced was blood. This receptor was identified in a woman aged 50 to 60 with Graves' ophthalmopathy. V is TRBV7-2 and J is TRBJ2-2; TRBD2 might be the D (6 bases). The CDR3: CASSLALGGFRTGELFF. CDR3 coding DNA: TGTGCCAGCAGCTTAGCTTTGGGGGGATTCAGGACCGGGGAGCTGTTTTTT.